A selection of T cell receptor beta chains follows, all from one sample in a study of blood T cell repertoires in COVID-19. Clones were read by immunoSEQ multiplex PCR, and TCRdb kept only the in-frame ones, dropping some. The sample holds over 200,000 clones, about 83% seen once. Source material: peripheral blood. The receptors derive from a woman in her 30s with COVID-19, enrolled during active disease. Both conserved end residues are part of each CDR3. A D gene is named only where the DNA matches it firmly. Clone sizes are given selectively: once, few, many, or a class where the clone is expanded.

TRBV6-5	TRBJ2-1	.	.	CASSQTRGNEQFF	TGTGCCAGCAGTCAGACTCGCGGGAATGAGCAGTTCTTC
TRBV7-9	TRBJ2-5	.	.	CASSLQTEKETQYF	TGTGCCAGCAGCCTCCAGACTGAAAAAGAGACCCAGTACTTC
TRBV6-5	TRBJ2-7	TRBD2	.	CASGNLAGGSEQYF	TGTGCCAGCGGCAACCTTGCGGGGGGTTCCGAGCAGTACTTC
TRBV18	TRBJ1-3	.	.	CASSPLQDYSGNTIYF	TGTGCCAGCTCACCCCTACAGGACTACTCTGGAAACACCATATATTTT
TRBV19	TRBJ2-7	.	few	CASSKNQGGGFLVEQYF	TGTGCCAGCAGTAAAAATCAGGGGGGCGGCTTCCTAGTCGAGCAGTACTTC
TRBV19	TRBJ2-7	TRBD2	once	CASSRGAAGFTYEQYF	TGTGCCAGTAGTAGAGGGGCAGCGGGGTTTACCTACGAGCAGTACTTC
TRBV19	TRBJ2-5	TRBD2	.	CASSMGQLAVETQYF	TGTGCCAGTAGTATGGGGCAGCTAGCGGTAGAGACCCAGTACTTC
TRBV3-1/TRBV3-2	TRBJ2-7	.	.	CASSPFTTRSYYEQYF	TGTGCCAGCAGCCCGTTTACCACGCGGAGCTATTACGAGCAGTACTTC
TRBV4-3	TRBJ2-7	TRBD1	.	CASSQEWFGQEISYEQYF	TGCGCCAGCAGCCAAGAATGGTTTGGACAGGAAATCTCCTACGAGCAGTACTTC
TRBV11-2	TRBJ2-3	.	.	CASSSGAGPTPTDTQYF	TGTGCCAGCAGCTCGGGAGCGGGTCCGACCCCCACAGATACGCAGTATTTT
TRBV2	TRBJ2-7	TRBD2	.	CASSDLTSGNYEQYF	TGTGCCAGCAGTGATCTAACTAGCGGGAACTACGAGCAGTACTTC
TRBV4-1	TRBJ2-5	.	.	CASSQEGLLEQETQYF	TGCGCCAGCAGCCAAGAAGGCCTACTAGAGCAAGAGACCCAGTACTTC
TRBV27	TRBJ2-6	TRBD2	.	CASSWEGASVGANVLTF	TGTGCCAGCAGTTGGGAGGGCGCAAGTGTTGGGGCCAACGTCCTGACTTTC
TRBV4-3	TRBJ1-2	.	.	CASSPERNYGYTF	TGCGCCAGCAGCCCCGAGAGGAACTATGGCTACACCTTC
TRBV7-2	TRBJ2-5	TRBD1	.	CASSDRGIQETQYF	TGTGCCAGCAGCGACAGGGGAATCCAAGAGACCCAGTACTTC
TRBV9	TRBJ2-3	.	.	CASSVTSRLDTQYF	TGTGCCAGCAGCGTAACTAGCCGGCTAGATACGCAGTATTTT
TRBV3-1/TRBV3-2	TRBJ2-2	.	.	CASSHRRVGTGELFF	TGTGCCAGCAGCCACCGCAGGGTCGGCACCGGGGAGCTGTTTTTT
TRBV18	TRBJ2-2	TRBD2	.	CASSPRATSANTGELFF	TGTGCCAGCTCACCTCGGGCTACTAGCGCGAACACCGGGGAGCTGTTTTTT
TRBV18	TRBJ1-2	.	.	CASSSSTAGRNYGYTF	TGTGCCAGCTCATCCTCGACAGCGGGGCGGAACTATGGCTACACCTTC
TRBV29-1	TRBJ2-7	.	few	CSVGGGVSYEQYF	TGCAGCGTGGGGGGTGGAGTCTCCTACGAGCAGTACTTC
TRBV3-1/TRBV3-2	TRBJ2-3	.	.	CASSPDRFPDTQYF	TGTGCCAGCAGCCCCGACAGGTTCCCAGATACGCAGTATTTT
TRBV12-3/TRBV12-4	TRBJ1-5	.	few	CASSFSRQPQHF	TGTGCCAGCAGTTTCTCGAGACAGCCCCAGCATTTT
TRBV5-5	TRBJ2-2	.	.	CASSFSSAGELFF	TGTGCCAGCAGCTTCTCCTCCGCCGGGGAGCTGTTTTTT
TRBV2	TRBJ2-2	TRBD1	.	CASSERTGGTGELFF	TGTGCCAGCAGTGAAAGGACAGGGGGCACCGGGGAGCTGTTTTTT
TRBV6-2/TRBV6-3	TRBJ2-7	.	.	CASSPSYEQYF	TGTGCCAGCAGTCCATCCTACGAGCAGTACTTC
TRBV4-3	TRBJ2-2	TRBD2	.	CASSTGTSSEYFANTGELFF	TGCGCCAGCAGCACTGGGACTAGCTCTGAATACTTCGCGAACACCGGGGAGCTGTTTTTT
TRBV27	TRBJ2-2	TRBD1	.	CASSFGIVGTGGLAGELFF	TGTGCCAGCAGTTTTGGGATTGTCGGGACAGGGGGATTGGCCGGGGAGCTGTTTTTT
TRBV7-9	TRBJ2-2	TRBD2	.	CASSRTSGTSGELFF	TGTGCCAGCAGCCGGACTAGCGGGACCTCCGGGGAGCTGTTTTTT
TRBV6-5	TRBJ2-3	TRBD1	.	CASSYSRDRVEDTQYF	TGTGCCAGCAGTTACTCTCGGGACAGGGTAGAAGATACGCAGTATTTT
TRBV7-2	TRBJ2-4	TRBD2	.	CASSTRTSVQYF	TGTGCCAGCAGCACCCGGACTAGCGTCCAGTACTTC
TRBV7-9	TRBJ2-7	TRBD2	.	CASSSGLAGVYEQYF	TGTGCCAGCAGCTCAGGACTAGCGGGAGTTTACGAGCAGTACTTC
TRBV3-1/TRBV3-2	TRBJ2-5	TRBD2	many	CASSHEERDYQETQYF	TGTGCCAGCAGCCATGAAGAGCGGGACTACCAAGAGACCCAGTACTTC
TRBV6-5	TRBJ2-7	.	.	CASSSDRFSYEQYF	TGTGCCAGCAGTAGCGACAGGTTCTCCTACGAGCAGTACTTC
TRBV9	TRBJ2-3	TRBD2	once	CASSAGGGAADTQYF	TGTGCCAGCAGCGCGGGCGGGGGGGCCGCGGATACGCAGTATTTT
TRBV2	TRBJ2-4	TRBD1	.	CASSQTEGADF	TGTGCCAGCAGTCAAACCGAGGGGGCTGACTTC
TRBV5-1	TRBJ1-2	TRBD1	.	CASSSGGTGGNYGYTF	TGCGCCAGCAGCTCCGGTGGGACAGGGGGTAACTATGGCTACACCTTC
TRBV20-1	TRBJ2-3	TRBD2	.	CSASFSVAGATDTQYF	TGCAGTGCTAGTTTCTCGGTAGCGGGGGCCACAGATACGCAGTATTTT
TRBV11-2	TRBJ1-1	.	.	CASAREGLNTEAFF	TGTGCCAGCGCCCGGGAGGGCCTGAACACTGAAGCTTTCTTT
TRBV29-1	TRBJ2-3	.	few	CSVDPAGQPNTQYF	TGCAGCGTGGACCCGGCGGGACAGCCCAATACGCAGTATTTT
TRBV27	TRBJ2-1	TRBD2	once	CASSPIPGTSGSHEFF	TGTGCCAGCAGTCCCATCCCCGGGACTAGCGGGAGCCATGAGTTCTTC
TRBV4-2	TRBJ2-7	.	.	CASSRGASEQQYF	TGTGCCAGCTCTCGGGGGGCTTCTGAACAGCAGTACTTC
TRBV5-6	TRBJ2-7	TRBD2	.	CASSLEGLAGGTYEQYF	TGTGCCAGCAGCTTGGAAGGACTAGCGGGAGGAACCTACGAGCAGTACTTC
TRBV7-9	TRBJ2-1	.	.	CASSSPVRYNEQFF	TGTGCCAGCAGCTCCCCTGTCCGTTACAATGAGCAGTTCTTC
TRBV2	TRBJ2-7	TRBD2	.	CASIPGLAGETSYEQYF	TGTGCCAGCATTCCCGGACTAGCGGGCGAAACCTCCTACGAGCAGTACTTC
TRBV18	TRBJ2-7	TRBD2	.	CAQPGGSSYEQYF	TGTGCCCAACCCGGGGGGAGCTCCTACGAGCAGTACTTC
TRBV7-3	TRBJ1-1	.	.	CASSFSRDSNTEAFF	TGTGCCAGCAGCTTTTCACGGGACTCCAACACTGAAGCTTTCTTT
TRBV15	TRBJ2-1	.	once	CATSALLASSYNEQFF	TGTGCCACCAGCGCTTTATTGGCAAGCTCCTACAATGAGCAGTTCTTC
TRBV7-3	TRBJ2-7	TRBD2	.	CASSPGASGDYEQYF	TGTGCCAGCAGCCCCGGGGCTAGCGGGGATTACGAGCAGTACTTC
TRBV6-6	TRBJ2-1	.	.	CARPWGSSKFNEQFF	TGTGCCAGGCCCTGGGGCTCCTCCAAGTTCAATGAGCAGTTCTTC